This T cell receptor beta chain was recovered during a study of PD-1 blockade in classical Hodgkin lymphoma. The study, taken as a whole, reports: Only CD4+ TCR diversity, not CD8+, had risen significantly by C4D1.

Each patient experienced a relapse that followed autologous stem cell transplantation, and brentuximab vedotin exposure varied. A word on this clone: Its antigen is unknown.

Measured with immunoSEQ multiplex PCR; TCRdb has only the in-frame clones, and not every one. The sample carries tens of thousands of clones, around 70% recorded once. Trimming cost V 2 bases and J 4 bases, with 12 bases left between them. The CDR3 is 15 residues long. CDR1 and CDR2 (germline): MDHEN, SYDVKM. This chain joins TRBV28 and TRBJ1-5, with D tentatively TRBD1 (5 bases). The receptor was isolated from a human donor with classical Hodgkin lymphoma. The sequencing used peripheral blood mononuclear cells (PBMCs), collected before the second cycle of nivolumab. DNA of the CDR3: TGTGCCAGCAGTTTAAACGGGGGAGGAAATCAGCCCCAGCATTTT. Amino acids: CASSLNGGGNQPQHF.